The TCR beta chain described here comes from a study of patients and donors after allogeneic stem cell transplantation. TCRdb ran MiXCR on the RT-PCR reads and lists one entry per CDR3 protein. The table lists about 160,000 distinct CDR3 sequences, approximately 35% of them singletons, with 50% in the top ten. Trimming pared 5 bases from V and 3 bases from J, leaving 10 bases between. The CDR3 extends over 13 amino acids. This clonotype was seen a few times. The chain links TRBV12-3 or TRBV12-4 to TRBJ1-1; no reliable D call. This clonotype was sampled from a human donor who was either an allogeneic HSCT recipient or a stem cell or donor lymphocyte infusion donor (not recorded which). It is not recorded whose cells these are; they may come from a transplant donor. Sequencing was carried out using blood, either unsorted or a sorted T cell fraction (not recorded which). The CDR3 region is CASSPWGDTEAFF. Written as DNA, the CDR3 is TGTGCCAGCAGTCCCTGGGGAGACACTGAAGCTTTCTTT.